The sequence of this TCR beta chain was determined in a study of blood T cell repertoires in COVID-19. Study context: The United States, Italy and Spain were the sources of the acute and convalescent COVID-19 samples. T cells, B-cell-depleted T cells, or PBMCs supplied cDNA or gDNA.

Profiling relied on immunoSEQ multiplex PCR, and the TCRdb table lists in-frame clones only, not all of them. The sample holds some 97,000 clones; roughly 80% are singletons and the top ten take over 10%. This TCR was recovered from a woman in her 70s with acute or convalescent COVID-19. Sequenced: peripheral blood.

CDR3 in amino acids: CASSWDRDGLMNTEAFF. The CDR3 nucleotides read TGTGCCAGTAGTTGGGACAGGGATGGTCTCATGAACACTGAAGCTTTCTTT. The gene calls are TRBV19 and TRBJ1-1; 9 nucleotides align to TRBD1. The CDR3 covers 17 residues. Germline V lookup: CDR1 LNHDA, CDR2 SQIVND (reference sequence). The ends lost 5 bases at V and 0 bases at J; junction bases unmatched: 10. Complete variable domain (other parts from reference TRBV19 and TRBJ1-1): DGGITQSPKYLFRKEGQNVTLSCEQNLNHDAMYWYRQDPGQGLRLIYYSQIVNDFQKGDIAEGYSVSREKKESFPLTVTSAQKNPTAFYLCASSWDRDGLMNTEAFFGQGTRLTVV.